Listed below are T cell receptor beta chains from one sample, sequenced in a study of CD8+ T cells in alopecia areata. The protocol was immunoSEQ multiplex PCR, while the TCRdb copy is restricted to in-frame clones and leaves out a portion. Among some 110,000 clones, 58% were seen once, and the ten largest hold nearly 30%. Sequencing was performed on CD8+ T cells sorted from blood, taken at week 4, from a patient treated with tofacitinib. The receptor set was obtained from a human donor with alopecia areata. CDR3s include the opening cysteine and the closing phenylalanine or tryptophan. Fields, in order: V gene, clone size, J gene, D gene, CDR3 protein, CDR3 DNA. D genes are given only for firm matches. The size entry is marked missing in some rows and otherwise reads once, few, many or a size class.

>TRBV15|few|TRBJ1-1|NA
CATSLGRVTEAFF
TGTGCCACCAGCCTGGGACGGGTCACTGAAGCTTTCTTT
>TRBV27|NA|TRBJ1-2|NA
CASSPADSPAYGYTF
TGTGCCAGCAGTCCCGCCGACAGCCCCGCCTATGGCTACACCTTC
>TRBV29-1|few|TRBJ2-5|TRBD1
CSALSGTGETQYF
TGCAGCGCTCTTTCCGGGACAGGGGAGACCCAGTACTTC
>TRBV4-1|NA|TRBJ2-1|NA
CASSQDPSESYNEQFF
TGCGCCAGCAGCCAAGACCCGAGTGAGTCCTACAATGAGCAGTTCTTC
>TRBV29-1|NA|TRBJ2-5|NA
CSVTGRFQETQYF
TGCAGCGTTACCGGACGATTTCAAGAGACCCAGTACTTC
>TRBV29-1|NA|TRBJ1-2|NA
CSVSPERTYGYTF
TGCAGCGTCTCCCCGGAGCGGACCTATGGCTACACCTTC
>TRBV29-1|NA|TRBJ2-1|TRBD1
CSVWTGQRDEQFF
TGCAGCGTGTGGACAGGACAGCGCGATGAGCAGTTCTTC
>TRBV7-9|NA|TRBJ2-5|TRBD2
CASGNSGGPQETQYF
TGTGCCAGTGGAAATAGCGGGGGGCCCCAAGAGACCCAGTACTTC
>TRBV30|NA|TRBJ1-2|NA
CAWSQGDGYTF
TGTGCCTGGAGTCAGGGAGATGGCTACACCTTC
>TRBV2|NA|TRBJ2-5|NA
CASSPGAAAQYF
TGTGCCAGCAGCCCAGGGGCGGCGGCCCAGTACTTC
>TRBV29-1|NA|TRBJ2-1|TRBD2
CSGRLAAHNEQFF
TGCAGCGGTCGACTAGCGGCTCACAATGAGCAGTTCTTC
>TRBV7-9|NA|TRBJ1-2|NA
CASSLTGQTNYGYTF
TGTGCCAGCAGCTTAACGGGACAAACTAACTATGGCTACACCTTC
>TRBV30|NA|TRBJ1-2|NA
CAWMEEGYGYTF
TGTGCCTGGATGGAGGAGGGGTATGGCTACACCTTC
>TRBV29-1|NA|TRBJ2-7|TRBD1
CSGLRTGCEQYF
TGCAGCGGACTACGGACAGGTTGCGAGCAGTACTTC